Below are 32 T cell receptor beta chains sequenced from a single sample in a study of T cells in Graves' hyperthyroidism and ophthalmopathy. RNA transcripts yielded amplified TCR beta CDR3 regions. The primer set for the first-round RT-PCR of the TCR CDR3 was HTBI. TCRdb re-called the multiplex PCR reads through MiXCR, storing one row per CDR3 protein. Of hundreds of thousands of distinct CDR3 sequences in the sample, 38% were seen once. Sequencing was done on a sample of blood. Every receptor here comes from a man aged 18 to 35 with Graves' hyperthyroidism.

This clonotype occurred a few times. The chain joins TRBV6-5 to TRBJ2-7; D may correspond to TRBD1 or TRBD2 (5 bases each). This CDR3 contains 14 residues. Germline V lookup: CDR1 MNHEY, CDR2 SVGAGI. Trimming pared 7 bases from V and 2 bases from J, leaving 15 bases between. In DNA, the CDR3 is TGTGCCAGCATGCTGGGACGGCTCGCCTACGAGCAGTACTTC. Protein product: CASMLGRLAYEQYF.

This chain links TRBV11-1 with TRBJ2-2; weak D call: TRBD2 (5 bases). Looked up from germline, CDR1 is SGHAT and CDR2 is FQDESV (reference sequence). The CDR3 runs 16 residues. V was shortened by 2 bases and J by 4 bases, with 14 bases between the two germline ends. CDR3 residues: CASSLPRDRSTGELFF. DNA of the CDR3: TGTGCCAGCAGCTTACCTCGGGATCGGAGCACCGGGGAGCTGTTTTTT.

This clonotype was counted only a few times. The V call is TRBV6-5, the J call TRBJ1-2; unclear D gene. V shed 0 bases and J shed 6 bases, with 17 bases lying between them. CDR1 is MNHEY, CDR2 SVGAGI, per germline. The CDR3 is made up of 16 amino acids. Written as DNA, the CDR3 is TGTGCCAGCAGTTACTCCTCCTTGGTGGGCGGCCATGGCTACACCTTC. Its protein is CASSYSSLVGGHGYTF.

Comment on this clonotype: A read error may be the cause here, since a much bigger clone is one base away. The chain links TRBV2 to TRBJ1-1, with a possible D match to TRBD1 (5 bases). The CDR3 spans 14 residues. Germline CDR1 SNHLY, CDR2 FYNNEI. CDR3 DNA: TGTGCCAGCAGTGACTTGGGGGATAACACTGAAGCTTCCTTT. Translating it yields CASSDLGDNTEASF.

This chain connects TRBV4-1 to TRBJ1-1; D remains unclear. Trimming left V 1 base short and J 0 bases short, with 12 bases between. Germline CDR1 reads MGHRA; CDR2 reads YSYEKL. The CDR3 has 16 amino acids. Written as DNA, the CDR3 is TGCGCCAGCAGCCAAGGGCCCTCCAGTGTGAACACTGAAGCTTTCTTT. Its protein is CASSQGPSSVNTEAFF.

In this sample, this clonotype turned up many times. At one end the junction does not follow the germline gene, possibly because of a read error. The chain employs TRBV5-1 and TRBJ2-2; maybe TRBD1 (5 bases). CDR3 length equals 12 residues. Germline V gene data show CDR1 as SGHRS and CDR2 as YFSETQ. The CDR3 coding sequence is TGTGCCAGCAGTCCTGACAGCGGGGAGCTGTTTTTT. Translation: CASSPDSGELFF.

This clonotype appeared a few times. V and J are TRBV7-2 and TRBJ1-5; maybe TRBD1 (5 bases). V was clipped by 2 bases and J by 5 bases, with 7 bases between them. CDR1 is SGHTA, CDR2 FQGNSA, per germline. The CDR3 totals 13 residues. CDR3 protein: CASSLPGYQPQHF. For the CDR3, the DNA is TGTGCCAGCAGCTTACCAGGGTATCAGCCCCAGCATTTT.

This chain links TRBV4-2 with TRBJ2-7; D not resolved. The CDR3 extends over 13 amino acids. Trimming took 7 bases from V and 1 from J, leaving 11 bases between them. CDR1 LGHNA and CDR2 YNFKEQ come from the germline V gene. The CDR3 reads CASTPKVSYEQYF. The CDR3 DNA reads TGTGCCAGCACTCCTAAGGTATCCTACGAGCAGTACTTC.

This clonotype was recorded only once. A much larger clone differs from this one at a single base, so this may be a read error. V gene TRBV12-3 or TRBV12-4 combines with J gene TRBJ1-4; D is unresolved. The CDR3 has 13 residues. The CDR3 DNA reads TGTGCCAGCAGTCAGACGGGTAGGGAAAAACTGATTTTT. It yields the protein CASSQTGREKLIF.

This clonotype was recorded only once. The CDR3 reads CASSLGGGGHGYTF. CDR3 DNA sequence: TGTGCCAGCAGCCTCGGGGGGGGCGGCCATGGCTACACCTTC. The chain recombines TRBV11-1 with TRBJ1-2, with a tentative D call TRBD1 (6 bases). This CDR3 is 14 amino acids long. Trimming cost V 5 bases and J 6 bases, with 16 bases left between them. In germline, CDR1 is SGHAT, CDR2 FQDESV (reference sequence).

The chain links TRBV7-9 to TRBJ2-7, with 8 bases aligning to TRBD1. Trimming cost V 4 bases and J 5 bases; bases outside gene matches: 10. The germline V gene encodes CDR1 SEHNR and CDR2 FQNEAQ (reference sequence). This CDR3 contains 15 residues. The CDR3 loop is CASSWETGVRNEQYF. The DNA of the CDR3 is TGTGCCAGCAGCTGGGAGACAGGGGTTCGAAACGAGCAGTACTTC.

Ten or more counts support this clonotype. The rearrangement links TRBV20-1 to TRBJ2-5; D perhaps matches TRBD1 (5 bases). Germline loops: CDR1 DFQATT, CDR2 SNEGSKA (reference sequence). This CDR3 is 14 amino acids long. Deletions cut 0 bases from V and 7 bases from J, with 15 bases between. This chain's CDR3 is CSARDGRDFGTQYF. DNA for the CDR3: TGCAGTGCTAGAGATGGCAGGGATTTTGGGACCCAGTACTTC.

This clonotype was seen repeatedly, ten times or more. This chain connects TRBV2 to TRBJ1-5, with no clear D. CDR3 length: 15 amino acids. Germline V gives CDR1 SNHLY, CDR2 FYNNEI. V lost 4 bases and J lost 2, with 12 bases in between. CDR3 protein: CASSVRHAGNQPQHF. For the CDR3, the DNA is TGTGCCAGCAGTGTCAGGCACGCCGGCAATCAGCCCCAGCATTTT. Combining the CDR3 with reference TRBV2 and TRBJ1-5 gives the whole variable domain EPEVTQTPSHQVTQMGQEVILRCVPISNHLYFYWYRQILGQKVEFLVSFYNNEISEKSEIFDDQFSVERPDGSNFTLKIRSTKLEDSAMYFCASSVRHAGNQPQHFGDGTRLSIL.

V gene TRBV9 combines with J gene TRBJ1-1; 8 bases are a match to TRBD1. This CDR3 region has 15 residues. Germline assignment: CDR1 SGDLS and CDR2 YYNGEE. The V gene end was trimmed by 4 bases and the J gene end by 3 bases; junction bases not matched to a gene: 8. CDR3 amino acids: CASSLRTGRDTEAFF. CDR3 coding DNA: TGTGCCAGCAGCTTACGGACAGGGCGGGACACTGAAGCTTTCTTT.

The chain is built from TRBV6-5 and TRBJ1-5; D is ambiguous. V was pared by 4 bases and J by 7 bases, with 11 bases between. The length of the CDR3 is 13 residues. The V gene's germline CDR1 is MNHEY and CDR2 SVGAGI. In nucleotides, the CDR3 is TGTGCCAGCAGTTTCCCAGGTCCGCAGCCCCAGCATTTT. Translating gives CASSFPGPQPQHF.

This clonotype was observed a handful of times. The chain links TRBV20-1 to TRBJ1-1; 7 bases are a match to TRBD1. The CDR3 extends over 14 amino acids. Germline V gives CDR1 DFQATT, CDR2 SNEGSKA (reference sequence). Unmatched junction bases numbered 4, after V lost 0 bases and J lost 3 bases. CDR3 DNA: TGCAGTGCTAGAGATGGGGGACAGTACACTGAAGCTTTCTTT. It yields the protein CSARDGGQYTEAFF.

The chain recombines TRBV2 with TRBJ2-1; TRBD2 might be the D (5 bases). Germline assignment: CDR1 SNHLY and CDR2 FYNNEI. The CDR3 is 13 residues long. V was shortened by 3 bases and J by 9 bases, with 12 bases between the two germline ends. In nucleotides, the CDR3 is TGTGCCAGCAGTGACGGGGTACCCAGTGAGCAGTTCTTC. Translated: CASSDGVPSEQFF.

This clonotype was detected only a few times. V is TRBV7-2 and J is TRBJ2-7, with 8 bases matching TRBD1. V shed 5 bases, J shed 1 base, and the junction held 7 bases outside the gene matches. This CDR3 has 15 amino acids. Germline loops: CDR1 SGHTA, CDR2 FQGNSA. This chain's CDR3 is CASSDRQGISYEQYF. CDR3 DNA: TGTGCCAGCAGCGACAGACAGGGGATTTCCTACGAGCAGTACTTC.

This clonotype was recorded at least ten times. This sequence joins TRBV5-8 and TRBJ1-2, with D unresolved. Germline assignment: CDR1 SGHTS and CDR2 YDEGEE. Trimming took 0 bases from V and 2 from J, leaving 5 bases between them. The CDR3 extends over 13 amino acids. CDR3 residues: CASSLAENYGYTF. The CDR3 nucleotides read TGTGCCAGCAGCTTGGCCGAGAACTATGGCTACACCTTC.

The chain combines TRBV10-3 with TRBJ2-7, with D possibly matching TRBD2 (6 bases). This CDR3 has 12 amino acids. Trimming took 6 bases from V and 7 from J, leaving 13 bases between them. The germline V gene has CDR1 ENHRY and CDR2 SYGVKD. The CDR3 spells CAISGGEEEQYF. The CDR3 bases are TGTGCCATCAGCGGGGGAGAAGAGGAGCAGTACTTC.

The gene calls are TRBV7-9 and TRBJ2-5, with 7 nucleotides matching TRBD1. The V and J ends lost 4 bases and 4 bases, in that order; junction bases with no gene match: 9. There are 15 residues in the CDR3. Germline CDR1 and CDR2: SEHNR and FQNEAQ (reference sequence). CDR3 in DNA: TGTGCCAGCAGCTCGGGACAGCCTTTTGGAGAGACCCAGTACTTC. Translating gives CASSSGQPFGETQYF.

CDR3: CASRSGANSPLHF. The CDR3 DNA sequence: TGTGCCAGCAGGTCAGGGGCAAATTCACCCCTCCACTTT. The V call is TRBV25-1, the J call TRBJ1-6, with D perhaps TRBD1 (6 bases). Germline CDR1 MGHDK, CDR2 SYGVNS. The CDR3 is 13 residues long. V lost 6 bases, J lost 7 bases, and 10 bases lay in between.

This clonotype appeared once. CDR3 region: CASISDRGLQETQYF. The CDR3 DNA is TGTGCCAGCATCTCTGACAGGGGCTTACAAGAGACCCAGTACTTC. The chain is built from TRBV7-2 and TRBJ2-5; TRBD1 aligns across 8 bases. The germline V gene has CDR1 SGHTA and CDR2 FQGNSA. The CDR3 has 15 amino acids. The ends lost 7 bases at V and 2 bases at J; junction bases unmatched: 9.

This clonotype was found many times. The rearrangement joins TRBV5-1 to TRBJ2-6; no clear D gene. CDR1 SGHRS and CDR2 YFSETQ come from the germline V gene. V was trimmed by 0 bases and J by 4 bases, leaving 8 bases between them. This CDR3 is built from 15 residues. The CDR3 DNA reads TGCGCCAGCAGCTTGGCGGTTGGCGGGGCCAACGTCCTGACTTTC. It specifies CASSLAVGGANVLTF.

This clonotype has ten or more counts. The rearrangement joins TRBV14 to TRBJ1-2, with a weak D call TRBD1 (6 bases). The germline CDR1 and CDR2 sequences are SGHDN and FVKESK. The CDR3 runs 15 residues. V shed 1 base and J shed 1 base, with 10 bases lying between them. CDR3 loop: CASSQGWGRNYGYTF. The CDR3, as DNA: TGTGCCAGCAGCCAAGGGTGGGGGCGTAACTATGGCTACACCTTC.

This clonotype was seen a handful of times. The chain employs TRBV12-3 or TRBV12-4 and TRBJ1-1, with D possibly matching TRBD1 (5 bases). The CDR3 runs 14 residues. The V gene lost 6 bases and the J gene lost 4 bases, with 15 bases spanning the gap. CDR3 DNA: TGTGCCAGCAGCTGGCGGGGGGACGGCACTGAAGCTTTCTTT. It translates to CASSWRGDGTEAFF.

The chain carries TRBV10-3 and TRBJ2-6; 8 nucleotides align to TRBD1. The junction had 5 bases not matched to a gene; V was cut back by 4 bases and J by 3 bases. Per the germline V gene, CDR1 is ENHRY and CDR2 is SYGVKD. The CDR3 has 16 residues. The CDR3 reads CAISGTDRDGANVLTF. The CDR3 region has the DNA TGTGCCATCAGTGGAACGGACAGGGATGGGGCCAACGTCCTGACTTTC.

This clonotype was picked up a small number of times. V gene TRBV7-9 combines with J gene TRBJ1-4, with D possibly being TRBD1 (5 bases). The ends were cut back, 1 base at V and 8 bases at J, with 8 bases in the middle. CDR1 and CDR2 from the germline V gene are SEHNR and FQNEAQ (reference sequence). This CDR3 comprises 13 residues. CDR3 sequence: CASSLETAEKLFF. Here the CDR3 DNA reads TGTGCCAGCAGCTTAGAGACAGCGGAAAAACTGTTTTTT.

This clonotype was found many times. Germline and junction disagree at one end, which may indicate a read error. The chain carries TRBV12-3 or TRBV12-4 and TRBJ2-7, with D maybe TRBD1 (5 bases). The CDR3 length is 12 residues. The CDR3 loop is CASSPQGYEQYF. The CDR3 DNA is TGCGCCAGCAGTCCGCAGGGCTACGAGCAGTACTTC.

V is TRBV6-5 and J is TRBJ2-5; D perhaps matches TRBD2 (5 bases). The CDR3 extends over 13 amino acids. Trimming cost V 2 bases and J 3 bases, with 7 bases left between them. Looked up from germline, CDR1 is MNHEY and CDR2 is SVGAGI. CDR3 in DNA: TGTGCCAGCAGTTACCCCGGGAAAGAGACCCAGTACTTC. Its translation: CASSYPGKETQYF.

A note on this clonotype: A read error may be the cause here, since a much bigger clone is one base away. J is TRBJ1-1 and V is TRBV7-9; D unresolved. Trimming left V 1 base short and J 5 bases short, with 11 bases between. Germline CDR1 is SEHNR and CDR2 is FQNEAQ (reference sequence). There are 14 residues in the CDR3. As DNA, the CDR3 is TGTGCCAGCAGCTTAGGGCCCCTAGGGACTGAAGCTTTCTTT. Encoded protein: CASSLGPLGTEAFF.

This clonotype was recorded a few times. The chain joins TRBV19 to TRBJ2-2, with 11 nucleotides matching TRBD2. Germline V gene lookup returns CDR1 LNHDA and CDR2 SQIVND (reference sequence). With V trimmed by 10 bases and J by 5 bases, 12 bases remained unmatched. This CDR3 has 16 amino acids. This CDR3 reads CATSILAGVRTGELFF. The CDR3 nucleotides are TGTGCCACCAGTATACTAGCGGGAGTGCGGACCGGGGAGCTGTTTTTT.